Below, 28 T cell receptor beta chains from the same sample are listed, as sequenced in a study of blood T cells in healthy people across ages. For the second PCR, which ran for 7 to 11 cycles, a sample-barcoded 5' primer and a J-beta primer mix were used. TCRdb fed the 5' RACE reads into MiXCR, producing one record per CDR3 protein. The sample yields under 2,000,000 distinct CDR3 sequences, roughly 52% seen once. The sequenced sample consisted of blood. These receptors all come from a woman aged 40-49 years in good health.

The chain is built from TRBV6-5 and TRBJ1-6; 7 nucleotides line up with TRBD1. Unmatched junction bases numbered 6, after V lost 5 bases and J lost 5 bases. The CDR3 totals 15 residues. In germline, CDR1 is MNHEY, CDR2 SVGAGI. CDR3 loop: CASSRGTEDNSPLHF. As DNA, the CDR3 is TGTGCCAGCAGTAGAGGGACAGAAGATAATTCACCCCTCCACTTT.

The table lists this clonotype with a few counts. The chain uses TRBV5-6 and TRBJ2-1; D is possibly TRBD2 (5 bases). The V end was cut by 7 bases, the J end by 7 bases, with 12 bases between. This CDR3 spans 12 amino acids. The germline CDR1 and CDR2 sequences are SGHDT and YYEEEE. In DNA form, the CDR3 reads TGTGCCAGCCTCATGGCGGGTAATGAGCAGTTCTTC. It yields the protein CASLMAGNEQFF.

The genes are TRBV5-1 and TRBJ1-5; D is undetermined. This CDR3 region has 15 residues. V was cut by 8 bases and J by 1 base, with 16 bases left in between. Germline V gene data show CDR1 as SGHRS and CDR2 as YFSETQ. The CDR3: CASSPDGISNQPQHF. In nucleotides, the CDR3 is TGCGCCAGTAGCCCTGACGGTATAAGCAATCAGCCCCAGCATTTT.

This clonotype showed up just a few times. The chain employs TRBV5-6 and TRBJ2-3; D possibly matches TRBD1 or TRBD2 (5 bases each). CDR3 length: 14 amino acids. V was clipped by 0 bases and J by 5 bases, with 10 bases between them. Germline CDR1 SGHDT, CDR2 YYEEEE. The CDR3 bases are TGTGCCAGCAGCTTGGTCGGGGCGGAAGATACGCAGTATTTT. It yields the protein CASSLVGAEDTQYF.

The CDR3 DNA is TGTGCCAGCGTAGCTTCCCGGACCGGGGAGCTGTTTTTT. This translates into CASVASRTGELFF. V and J are TRBV3-1 and TRBJ2-2; no reliable D call. The CDR3 sequence is 13 residues long. The germline gives CDR1 LGHDT, CDR2 YNNKEL (reference sequence). Trimming stripped 8 bases from V and 5 bases from J, with 12 bases between.

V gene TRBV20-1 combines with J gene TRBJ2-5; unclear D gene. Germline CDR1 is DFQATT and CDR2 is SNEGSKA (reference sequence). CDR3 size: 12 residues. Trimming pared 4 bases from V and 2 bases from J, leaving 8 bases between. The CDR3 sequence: CSAIPPQETQYF. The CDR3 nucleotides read TGCAGTGCTATTCCCCCTCAAGAGACCCAGTACTTC.

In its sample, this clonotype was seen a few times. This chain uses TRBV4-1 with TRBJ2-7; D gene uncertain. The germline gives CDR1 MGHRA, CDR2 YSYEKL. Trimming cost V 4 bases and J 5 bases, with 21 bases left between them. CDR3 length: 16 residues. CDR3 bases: TGCGCCAGCAGCCCCAAAGGGCGGACCTCTATTAACGAGCAGTACTTC. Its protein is CASSPKGRTSINEQYF.

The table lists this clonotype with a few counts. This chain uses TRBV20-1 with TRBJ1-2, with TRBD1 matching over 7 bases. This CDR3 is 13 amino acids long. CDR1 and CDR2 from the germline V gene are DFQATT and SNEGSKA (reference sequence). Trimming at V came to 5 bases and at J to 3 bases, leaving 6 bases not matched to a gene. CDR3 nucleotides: TGCAGTGCTCCCGACAGGGAGGACTATGGCTACACCTTC. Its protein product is CSAPDREDYGYTF.

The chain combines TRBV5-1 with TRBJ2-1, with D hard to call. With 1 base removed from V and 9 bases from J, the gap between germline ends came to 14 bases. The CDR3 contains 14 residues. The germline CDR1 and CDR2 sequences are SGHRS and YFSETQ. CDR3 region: CASSLMAGSGEQFF. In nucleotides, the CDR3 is TGCGCCAGCAGCTTGATGGCTGGGTCTGGTGAGCAGTTCTTC.

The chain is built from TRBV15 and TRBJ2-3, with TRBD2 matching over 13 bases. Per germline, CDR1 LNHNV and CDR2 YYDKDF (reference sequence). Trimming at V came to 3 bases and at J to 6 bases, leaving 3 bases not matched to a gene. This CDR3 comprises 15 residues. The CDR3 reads CATSSGLAGEDTQYF. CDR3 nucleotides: TGTGCCACCAGCAGCGGACTAGCGGGGGAGGATACGCAGTATTTT.

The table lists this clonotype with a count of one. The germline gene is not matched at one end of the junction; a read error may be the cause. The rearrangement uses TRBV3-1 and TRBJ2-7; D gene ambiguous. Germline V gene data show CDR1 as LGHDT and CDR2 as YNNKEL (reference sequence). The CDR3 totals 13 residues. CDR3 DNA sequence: TGTGTCAGCAGTCCAAGTCAGGTCGGCAAGCAGTACTTC. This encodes CVSSPSQVGKQYF.

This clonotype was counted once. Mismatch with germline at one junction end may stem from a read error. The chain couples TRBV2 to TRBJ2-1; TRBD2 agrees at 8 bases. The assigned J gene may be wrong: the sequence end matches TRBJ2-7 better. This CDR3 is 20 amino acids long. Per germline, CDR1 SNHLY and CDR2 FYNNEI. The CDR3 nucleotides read TGTGCCGGCAGTGGGGCTTGGAGTAGCGGGGACCCTGGGTCCTACAATGAGCAGTACTTC. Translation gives CAGSGAWSSGDPGSYNEQYF.

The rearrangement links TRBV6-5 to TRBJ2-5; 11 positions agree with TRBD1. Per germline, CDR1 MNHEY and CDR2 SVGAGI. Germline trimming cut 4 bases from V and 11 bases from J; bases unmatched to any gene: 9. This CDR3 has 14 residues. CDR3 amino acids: CASSFGTGGSEQYF. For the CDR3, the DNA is TGTGCCAGCAGTTTCGGGACAGGGGGGTCGGAGCAGTACTTC.

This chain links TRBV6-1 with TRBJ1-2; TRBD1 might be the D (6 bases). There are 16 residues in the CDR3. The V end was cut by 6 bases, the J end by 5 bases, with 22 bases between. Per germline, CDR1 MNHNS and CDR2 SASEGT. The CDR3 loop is CASRPPGAQGGYGYTF. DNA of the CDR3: TGTGCCAGCAGACCACCGGGGGCACAAGGCGGGTATGGCTACACCTTC.

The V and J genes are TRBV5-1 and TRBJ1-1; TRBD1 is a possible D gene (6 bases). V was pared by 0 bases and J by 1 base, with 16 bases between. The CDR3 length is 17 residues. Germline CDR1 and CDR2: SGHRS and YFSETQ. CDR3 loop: CASSLGTTQGKNTEAFF. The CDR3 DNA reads TGCGCCAGCAGCTTGGGGACCACACAGGGTAAGAACACTGAAGCTTTCTTT. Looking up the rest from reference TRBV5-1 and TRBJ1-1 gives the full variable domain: KAGVTQTPRYLIKTRGQQVTLSCSPISGHRSVSWYQQTPGQGLQFLFEYFSETQRNKGNFPGRFSGRQFSNSRSEMNVSTLELGDSALYLCASSLGTTQGKNTEAFFGQGTRLTVV.

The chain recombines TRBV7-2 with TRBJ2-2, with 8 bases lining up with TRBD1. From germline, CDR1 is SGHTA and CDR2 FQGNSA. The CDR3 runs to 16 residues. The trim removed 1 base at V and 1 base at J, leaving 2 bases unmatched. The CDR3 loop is CASSLGTGKNTGELFF. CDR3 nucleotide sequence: TGTGCCAGCAGCTTAGGGACAGGGAAGAACACCGGGGAGCTGTTTTTT.

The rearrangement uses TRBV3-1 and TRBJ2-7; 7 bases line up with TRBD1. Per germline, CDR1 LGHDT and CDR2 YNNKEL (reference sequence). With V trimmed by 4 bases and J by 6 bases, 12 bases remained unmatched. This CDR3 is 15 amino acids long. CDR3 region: CASSPIPGQSGEQYF. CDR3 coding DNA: TGTGCCAGCAGCCCTATACCGGGACAGTCGGGCGAGCAGTACTTC.

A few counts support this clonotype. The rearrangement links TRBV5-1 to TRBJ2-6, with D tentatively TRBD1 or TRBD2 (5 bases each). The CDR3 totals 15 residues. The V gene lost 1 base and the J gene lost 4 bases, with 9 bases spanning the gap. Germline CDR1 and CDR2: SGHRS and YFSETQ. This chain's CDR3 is CASSLIGDGANVLTF. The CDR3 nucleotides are TGCGCCAGCAGCTTGATAGGGGACGGGGCCAACGTCCTGACTTTC.

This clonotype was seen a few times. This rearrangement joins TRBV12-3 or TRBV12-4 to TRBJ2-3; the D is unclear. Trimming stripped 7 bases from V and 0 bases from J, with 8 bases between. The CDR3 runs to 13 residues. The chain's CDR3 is CASNCLSTDTQYF. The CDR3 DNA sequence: TGTGCCAGCAACTGCCTTAGCACAGATACGCAGTATTTT.

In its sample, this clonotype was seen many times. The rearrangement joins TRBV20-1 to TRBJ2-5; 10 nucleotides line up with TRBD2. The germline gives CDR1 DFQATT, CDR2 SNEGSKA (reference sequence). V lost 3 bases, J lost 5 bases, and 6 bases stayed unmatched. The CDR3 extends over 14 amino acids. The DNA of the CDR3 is TGCAGTGCTAGGCCTAGCGGGGGCAGGGAGACCCAGTACTTC. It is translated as CSARPSGGRETQYF.

This CDR3 reads CASSRPGLAGGTETQYF. The CDR3 nucleotides read TGTGCCAGCAGCCGTCCCGGACTAGCGGGGGGGACAGAGACCCAGTACTTC. J is TRBJ2-5 and V is TRBV7-2, with 15 bases fitting TRBD2. This CDR3 is built from 17 residues. Trimming removed 5 bases from V and 4 bases from J; junction bases left unmatched: 8. Germline assignment: CDR1 SGHTA and CDR2 FQGNSA.

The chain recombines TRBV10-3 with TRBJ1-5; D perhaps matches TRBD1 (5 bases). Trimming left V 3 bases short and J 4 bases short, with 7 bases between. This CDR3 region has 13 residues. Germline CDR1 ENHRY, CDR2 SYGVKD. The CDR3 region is CAISDEGNQPQHF. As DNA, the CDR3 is TGTGCCATCAGTGATGAGGGGAATCAGCCCCAGCATTTT.

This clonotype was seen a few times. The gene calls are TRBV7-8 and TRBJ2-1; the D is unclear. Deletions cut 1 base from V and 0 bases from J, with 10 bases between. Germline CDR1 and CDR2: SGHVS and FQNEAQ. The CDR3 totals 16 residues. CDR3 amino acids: CASSLGAASSYNEQFF. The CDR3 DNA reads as TGTGCCAGCAGCTTAGGGGCGGCTAGCTCCTACAATGAGCAGTTCTTC.

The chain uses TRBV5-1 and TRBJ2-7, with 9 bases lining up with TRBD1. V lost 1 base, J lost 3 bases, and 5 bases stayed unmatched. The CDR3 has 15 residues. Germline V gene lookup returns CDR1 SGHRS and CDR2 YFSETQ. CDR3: CASSLWTGEIYEQYF. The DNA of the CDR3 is TGCGCCAGCAGCTTGTGGACAGGGGAAATCTACGAGCAGTACTTC.

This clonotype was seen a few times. The CDR3 loop is CASSSAQGVIEKLFF. In DNA, the CDR3 is TGTGCCAGCAGTTCCGCACAGGGGGTAATTGAAAAACTGTTTTTT. This chain connects TRBV6-6 to TRBJ1-4, with 8 bases identical to TRBD1. CDR3 length: 15 amino acids. The trim removed 4 bases at V and 7 bases at J, leaving 8 bases unmatched. Germline V gene sequence: CDR1 MNHNY, CDR2 SVGAGI (reference sequence).

The CDR3 loop is CASSHGHGYEQYF. The DNA of the CDR3 is TGCGCCAGCAGCCACGGACACGGGTATGAGCAGTACTTC. The chain joins TRBV4-3 to TRBJ2-7; weak D call: TRBD1 (5 bases). CDR1 and CDR2 from the germline V gene are LGHNA and YSLEER. The length of the CDR3 is 13 residues. Between the trimmed V and J ends, which lost 3 bases and 7 bases, there was a span of 13 bases.

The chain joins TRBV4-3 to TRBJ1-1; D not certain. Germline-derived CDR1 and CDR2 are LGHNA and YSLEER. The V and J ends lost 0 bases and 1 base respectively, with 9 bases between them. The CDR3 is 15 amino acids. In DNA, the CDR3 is TGCGCCAGCAGCCAAGATTCCAGTCGGAACACTGAAGCTTTCTTT. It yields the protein CASSQDSSRNTEAFF.

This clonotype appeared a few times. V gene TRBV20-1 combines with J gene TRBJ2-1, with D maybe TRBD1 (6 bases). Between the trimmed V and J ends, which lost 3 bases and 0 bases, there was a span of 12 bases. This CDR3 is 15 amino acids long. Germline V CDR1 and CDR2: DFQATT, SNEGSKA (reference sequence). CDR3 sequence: CSASTGTNSYNEQFF. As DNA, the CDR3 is TGCAGTGCTAGCACCGGGACAAACTCCTACAATGAGCAGTTCTTC.